Below are 16 T cell receptor beta chains sequenced from a single sample in a study of PD-1 blockade in mismatch repair-deficient tumors. TCRdb's copy holds only in-frame clones and misses some; the assay was immunoSEQ multiplex PCR. The sample contains over 14,000 clones, under 85% of which appear only once. The time point denotes: approximately nine-day in vitro stimulation with candidate neoantigen peptide 5. Which antigens these TCRs recognize remains unknown. Here the sequenced sample was cells cultured in vitro, taken from a patient treated with pembrolizumab. All receptors come from an adult with mismatch repair-deficient cancer.

The chain uses TRBV7-3 and TRBJ1-2, with unresolved D. The germline V and J ends were trimmed by 0 bases and 4 bases, with 9 bases remaining between them. CDR3 size: 14 residues. In germline, CDR1 is SGHTA, CDR2 FQGTGA. The CDR3 DNA is TGTGCCAGCAGCTTAACTGGAGATCCCTATGGCTACACCTTC. This translates into CASSLTGDPYGYTF.

This chain connects TRBV6-1 to TRBJ2-7; 7 bases are shared with TRBD2. This CDR3 contains 14 residues. Germline V gene data show CDR1 as MNHNS and CDR2 as SASEGT. With 6 bases clipped from V and 0 bases from J, the junction kept 5 bases outside the gene matches. The CDR3 DNA is TGTGCCAGCAGCACGGGGGGAAGCTCCTACGAGCAGTACTTC. As protein: CASSTGGSSYEQYF.

This sequence joins TRBV5-1 and TRBJ1-1; D is unresolved. V shed 6 bases and J shed 1 base, with 10 bases lying between them. The length of the CDR3 is 13 residues. Per germline, CDR1 SGHRS and CDR2 YFSETQ. CDR3: CASTLNQNTEAFF. DNA for the CDR3: TGCGCCAGCACCTTAAATCAGAACACTGAAGCTTTCTTT.

The chain is built from TRBV7-8 and TRBJ2-5; 7 bases map to TRBD1. Germline CDR1 reads SGHVS; CDR2 reads FQNEAQ. Losses at the gene ends were 3 bases for V and 1 base for J; bases not matched to a gene: 2. CDR3 length: 14 amino acids. The CDR3 region has the DNA TGTGCCAGCAGCTTTGGGACAGTCCAAGAGACCCAGTACTTC. It translates to CASSFGTVQETQYF.

This chain links TRBV6-5 with TRBJ2-3, with D maybe TRBD2 (7 bases). Trimming took 4 bases from V and 1 from J, leaving 15 bases between them. Germline-derived CDR1 and CDR2 are MNHEY and SVGAGI. CDR3 length equals 16 residues. CDR3 residues: CASSLSIGGGTDTQYF. As DNA, the CDR3 is TGTGCCAGCAGTTTATCCATAGGGGGGGGCACAGATACGCAGTATTTT.

The V gene is TRBV28, the J gene TRBJ1-5; 7 nucleotides agree with TRBD1. The CDR3 has 16 residues. Germline CDR1 MDHEN, CDR2 SYDVKM. V was clipped by 7 bases and J by 2 bases; unmatched bases: 11. The CDR3 reads CASIQTGWRRNQPQHF. The CDR3 DNA sequence: TGTGCCAGCATTCAGACAGGGTGGAGACGCAATCAGCCCCAGCATTTT.

V is TRBV11-3 and J is TRBJ1-1; D is unresolved. This CDR3 is 13 amino acids long. Trimming took 5 bases from V and 10 from J, leaving 17 bases between them. Germline V gene data show CDR1 as SGHNT and CDR2 as YENEEA. For the CDR3, the DNA is TGTGCCAGCAGCCCAGCCTGGGGTCTGGTAGCTTTCTTT. This translates into CASSPAWGLVAFF.

CDR3 nucleotides: TGTGCCAGCAGTTTCTTCTACGGACAGGGCGGCTCTGGAAACACCATATATTTT. It yields the protein CASSFFYGQGGSGNTIYF. The chain employs TRBV28 and TRBJ1-3; TRBD1 matches 8 bases. J gave up 0 bases and V 3 bases, and 10 bases lay outside the gene matches. Germline CDR1 and CDR2: MDHEN and SYDVKM. The CDR3 spans 18 residues.

The J gene is TRBJ2-3, the V gene TRBV11-2; no clear D gene. V lost 1 base and J 4 bases, leaving 15 bases between the germline ends. Germline V gene data show CDR1 as SGHAT and CDR2 as FQNNGV. The CDR3 is 16 amino acids. CDR3 nucleotide sequence: TGTGCCAGCAGCTTAGCACCCCAAACCCTCCCAGATACGCAGTATTTT. Protein sequence: CASSLAPQTLPDTQYF.

V usage is TRBV6-5 and J usage is TRBJ2-5; TRBD1 agrees at 9 bases. The V gene's germline CDR1 is MNHEY and CDR2 SVGAGI. This CDR3 region has 13 residues. V lost 6 bases and J lost 5; bases outside the gene matches: 4. The CDR3 protein is CASRQGAGETQYF. CDR3 nucleotide sequence: TGTGCCAGCAGACAGGGGGCTGGGGAGACCCAGTACTTC.

The rearrangement links TRBV2 to TRBJ2-2, with 11 bases matching TRBD2. This CDR3 is 16 amino acids long. Germline V gene data show CDR1 as SNHLY and CDR2 as FYNNEI. V was clipped by 6 bases and J by 0 bases; unmatched bases: 3. The CDR3 DNA reads TGTGCCAGCAGCCCGGGACTAGCGGCGAACACCGGGGAGCTGTTTTTT. Its protein is CASSPGLAANTGELFF.

V and J are TRBV5-6 and TRBJ2-3; 7 positions agree with TRBD2. V shed 4 bases, J shed 1 base, and the junction held 6 bases outside the gene matches. There are 15 residues in the CDR3. Germline-derived CDR1 and CDR2 are SGHDT and YYEEEE. The CDR3: CASSQGGIRTDTQYF. The CDR3, as DNA: TGTGCCAGCAGCCAGGGAGGGATACGCACAGATACGCAGTATTTT.

V is TRBV2 and J is TRBJ1-5, with TRBD1 as a possible D gene (5 bases). Germline V gene sequence: CDR1 SNHLY, CDR2 FYNNEI. V shed 1 base and J shed 2 bases, with 12 bases lying between them. This CDR3 region has 16 residues. For the CDR3, the DNA is TGTGCCAGCAGTGAAGATGGGGCGGCGGGCAATCAGCCCCAGCATTTT. It codes for CASSEDGAAGNQPQHF.

The gene calls are TRBV15 and TRBJ1-1; 11 bases agree with TRBD1. CDR1 LNHNV and CDR2 YYDKDF come from the germline V gene (reference sequence). J lost 8 bases, V lost 3 bases, and 5 bases had no gene match. CDR3 length: 14 residues. The CDR3 loop reads CATSSWTGGEEAFF. The DNA for the CDR3 is TGTGCCACCAGCAGCTGGACAGGGGGCGAGGAAGCTTTCTTT.

On this clone: The junction does not match germline at one end; this may be a read error. The chain carries TRBV11-3 and TRBJ2-1; unclear D gene. Per germline, CDR1 SGHNT and CDR2 YENEEA. The CDR3 spans 12 residues. The CDR3 DNA is TGTGCCAGCAGCCTAGATGGGGATGAGCAGTTCTTC. Residues: CASSLDGDEQFF.

The chain couples TRBV11-2 to TRBJ2-4; D gene unclear. The CDR3 totals 15 residues. Germline V gene lookup returns CDR1 SGHAT and CDR2 FQNNGV. Deletions cut 4 bases from V and 1 base from J, with 11 bases between. The CDR3 reads CASSYGKLAKNIQYF. CDR3 nucleotides: TGTGCCAGCAGCTATGGCAAGTTGGCCAAAAACATTCAGTACTTC.